A single sample gave rise to the 9 T cell receptor beta chains below, sequenced in a study of blood T cell repertoires in COVID-19. Measured with immunoSEQ multiplex PCR; TCRdb has only the in-frame clones, and not every one. This sample carries fewer than 300,000 clones, roughly 84% of them seen once, and the ten largest clones take roughly 1.5%. The specimen was peripheral blood. Receptor source: a human donor with COVID-19, enrolled during active disease. The donor label of this sample is uncertain.

The chain carries TRBV15 and TRBJ1-2, with 10 positions matching TRBD1. With V trimmed by 2 bases and J by 3 bases, 3 bases remained unmatched. The germline gives CDR1 LNHNV, CDR2 YYDKDF (reference sequence). CDR3 length: 15 amino acids. The chain's CDR3 is CATSRPTGGYYGYTF. CDR3 in DNA: TGTGCCACCAGCAGACCGACAGGGGGCTACTATGGCTACACCTTC.

CDR3 nucleotide sequence: TGTGCCAGCAGTGGGGGGGGAGCCGGGGCCAACGTCCTGACTTTC. Amino acids: CASSGGGAGANVLTF. The rearrangement links TRBV5-4 to TRBJ2-6; TRBD2 aligns across 7 bases. Trimming took 5 bases from V and 4 from J; bases not matched to a gene: 6. The CDR3 consists of 15 residues. Germline CDR1 SGHNT, CDR2 YYREEE (reference sequence).

J is TRBJ1-2 and V is TRBV4-3, with D possibly TRBD1 on 6 matching bases. Trimming removed 0 bases from V and 4 bases from J, with 18 bases in between. Germline lookup yields CDR1 LGHNA and CDR2 YSLEER. The CDR3 length is 17 residues. CDR3 protein: CASSQDLMAGAIYGYTF. The CDR3 bases are TGCGCCAGCAGCCAAGATCTAATGGCAGGGGCTATCTATGGCTACACCTTC.

Note on this clone: Sequence at one end of the junction differs from germline and may be a read error. The V call is TRBV7-7, the J call TRBJ2-3; 7 nucleotides agree with TRBD2. Germline CDR1 and CDR2: SSHAT and FNYEAQ (reference sequence). This CDR3 has 14 residues. CDR3 sequence (DNA): TGTGCTAGCAGCAAGGGAGGGGGCACAGATACGCAGTATTTT. As protein: CASSKGGGTDTQYF.

The chain employs TRBV19 and TRBJ2-5; 10 bases are a match to TRBD2. The V gene's germline CDR1 is LNHDA and CDR2 SQIVND (reference sequence). The V segment lost 5 bases and the J segment 4 bases; nucleotides outside the gene matches: 10. The CDR3 covers 16 residues. Here the CDR3 reads CASSPGSGRRGETQYF. CDR3 bases: TGTGCCAGTAGTCCCGGTAGCGGGAGGCGGGGAGAGACCCAGTACTTC.

This chain links TRBV27 with TRBJ1-5; the D is unclear. The CDR3 has 14 residues. Germline values: CDR1 MNHEY, CDR2 SMNVEV (reference sequence). The V end was cut by 2 bases, the J end by 3 bases, with 8 bases between. This CDR3 is CASSLGRDNQPQHF. The CDR3 DNA is TGTGCCAGCAGTTTAGGACGGGACAATCAGCCCCAGCATTTT.

The chain recombines TRBV28 with TRBJ2-5; TRBD1 agrees at 8 bases. The length of the CDR3 is 13 residues. V lost 6 bases to trimming and J lost 5 bases; unmatched junction nucleotides: 5. Germline V gene data show CDR1 as MDHEN and CDR2 as SYDVKM. CDR3 in DNA: TGTGCCAGCAGATTGACAGGGGTTGAGACCCAGTACTTC. It yields the protein CASRLTGVETQYF.

The count of this clone is one. The chain carries TRBV16 and TRBJ1-1; TRBD1 might be the D (5 bases). CDR3 length: 16 amino acids. Trimming shortened V by 0 bases and J by 0 bases, and 11 bases separated the two germline ends. Germline lookup yields CDR1 KGHSY and CDR2 FQNENV. The CDR3 loop is CASSQSRSRVNTEAFF. The CDR3 nucleotides are TGTGCCAGCAGCCAATCGCGGAGCAGGGTGAACACTGAAGCTTTCTTT.

This clone was recorded many times. The J gene is TRBJ1-6, the V gene TRBV2; a possible D gene is TRBD1 (5 bases). Between the trimmed V and J ends, which lost 4 bases and 9 bases, there was a span of 10 bases. CDR1 is SNHLY and CDR2 is FYNNEI in the germline V gene. CDR3 length: 13 residues. CDR3 nucleotide sequence: TGTGCCAGCAGTGGCAGGGTGGTTTCACCCCTCCACTTT. Its protein product is CASSGRVVSPLHF.